These 4 T cell receptor beta chains share one sample of origin, sequenced in a study of blood T cell repertoires in COVID-19. Produced via immunoSEQ multiplex PCR; TCRdb's table is partial and in-frame only. The sample shows some 200,000 clones, 85% to 95% of them seen only once. The sample comprised peripheral blood. Receptors were obtained from a man younger than 45 with COVID-19, enrolled during active disease.

The sample holds a few counts of this clone. The V gene is TRBV6-1, the J gene TRBJ1-1; TRBD1 agrees at 7 bases. The germline V gene has CDR1 MNHNS and CDR2 SASEGT. The J segment lost 1 base and the V segment lost 2 bases, leaving 10 bases of the junction unmatched. The CDR3 runs to 17 residues. This chain's CDR3 is CASSEQGGTAWNTEAFF. The CDR3 nucleotides read TGTGCCAGCAGTGAACAGGGGGGTACAGCGTGGAACACTGAAGCTTTCTTT.

The chain's CDR3 is CASSDSSGNQPQHF. The CDR3 bases are TGTGCCAGCAGCGACAGTTCAGGCAATCAGCCCCAGCATTTT. The rearrangement links TRBV2 to TRBJ1-5; a weak D match, TRBD1 (5 bases). The length of the CDR3 is 14 residues. Trimming left V 6 bases short and J 2 bases short, with 11 bases between. From germline, CDR1 is SNHLY and CDR2 FYNNEI.

The gene calls are TRBV19 and TRBJ1-1; a weak D match, TRBD1 (5 bases). The V gene lost 6 bases and the J gene lost 1 base, with 15 bases spanning the gap. This CDR3 has 15 amino acids. The germline V gene has CDR1 LNHDA and CDR2 SQIVND (reference sequence). The CDR3 DNA reads TGTGCCAGTAGCTCCTTAAACGGGGGGAACACTGAAGCTTTCTTT. This sequence encodes CASSSLNGGNTEAFF.

CDR3 protein: CASSPGTRQQETQYF. The CDR3, as DNA: TGTGCCAGCAGCCCGGGGACTAGACAACAAGAGACCCAGTACTTC. The rearrangement uses TRBV3-1 (or the pseudogene TRBV3-2) and TRBJ2-5; TRBD2 matches at 8 bases. This CDR3 is 15 amino acids long. Germline-derived CDR1 and CDR2 are LGHDT and YNNKEL (reference sequence). V lost 4 bases and J lost 2; bases outside the gene matches: 6.